The clone carrying this T cell receptor (beta chain) has only a few counts. No antigen is known for it. The source of the sample is a study of cytomegalovirus exposure and HLA in healthy donors. Across the whole study: Early released data had tens of millions of unique TCRs, all coming from HLA-typed donors. The study, taken as a whole, reports: Later analysis found that TCR beta chains associated with HLA were more clonally expanded than other, equally common chains. Several V segments, TRBV6-2 and TRBV6-3 among them, could not be told apart and were dropped. A later analysis revealed that TCR association rates differed between HLA loci, peaking at DRB1 and bottoming out at HLA-C.

Both 60 Vbeta primers and 13 Jbeta primers went into the PCR. Profiling relied on immunoSEQ multiplex PCR, and the TCRdb table lists in-frame clones only, not all of them. Among 160,000 or so clones listed, around 80% were seen once. V lost 5 bases, J lost 1 base, and 9 bases lay in between. The CDR3 covers 14 residues. Germline values: CDR1 LNHDA, CDR2 SQIVND (reference sequence). The source material was PBMCs. The receptor's source is a woman under 30 in good health and CMV-seronegative. The chain links TRBV19 to TRBJ2-4, with TRBD2 as a possible D gene (6 bases). The chain's CDR3 is CASSPGLAKNIQYF. The CDR3 DNA reads TGTGCCAGTAGTCCGGGACTGGCCAAAAACATTCAGTACTTC.